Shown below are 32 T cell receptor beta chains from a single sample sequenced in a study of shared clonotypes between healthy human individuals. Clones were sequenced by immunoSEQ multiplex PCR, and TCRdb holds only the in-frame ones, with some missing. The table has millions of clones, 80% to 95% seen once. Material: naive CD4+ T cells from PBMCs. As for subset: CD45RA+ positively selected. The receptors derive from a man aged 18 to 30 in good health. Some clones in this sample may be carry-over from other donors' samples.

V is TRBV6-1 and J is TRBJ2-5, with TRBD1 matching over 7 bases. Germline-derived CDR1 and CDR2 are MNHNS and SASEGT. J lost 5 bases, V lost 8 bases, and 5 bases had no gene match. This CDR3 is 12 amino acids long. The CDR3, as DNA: TGTGCCAGCTTCAGGGGGATGGAGACCCAGTACTTC. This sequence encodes CASFRGMETQYF.

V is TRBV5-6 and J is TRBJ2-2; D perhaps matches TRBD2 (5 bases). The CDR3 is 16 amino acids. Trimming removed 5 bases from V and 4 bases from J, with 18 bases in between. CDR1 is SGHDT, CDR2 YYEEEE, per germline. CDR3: CASRGWRLDGTGELFF. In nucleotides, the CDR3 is TGTGCCAGCAGGGGTTGGAGGCTAGACGGCACCGGGGAGCTGTTTTTT.

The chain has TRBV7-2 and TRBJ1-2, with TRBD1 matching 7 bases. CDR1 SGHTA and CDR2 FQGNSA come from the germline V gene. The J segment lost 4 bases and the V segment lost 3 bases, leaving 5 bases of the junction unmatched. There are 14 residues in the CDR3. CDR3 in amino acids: CASSLGQPIYGYTF. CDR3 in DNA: TGTGCCAGCAGCTTGGGACAGCCGATCTATGGCTACACCTTC.

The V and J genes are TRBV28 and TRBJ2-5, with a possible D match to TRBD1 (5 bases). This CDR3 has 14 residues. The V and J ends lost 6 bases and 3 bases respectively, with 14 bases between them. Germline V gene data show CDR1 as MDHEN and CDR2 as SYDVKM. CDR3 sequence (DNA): TGTGCCAGCAGCGCCATGACAGCGAAAGAGACCCAGTACTTC. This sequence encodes CASSAMTAKETQYF.

CDR3 coding DNA: TGTGCCAGCAGCTTAGCGCCGACAGTCTACAATGAGCAGTTCTTC. Protein sequence: CASSLAPTVYNEQFF. The chain links TRBV11-2 to TRBJ2-1; perhaps TRBD1 as D (5 bases). The V end was cut by 1 base, the J end by 3 bases, with 10 bases between. The CDR3 loop spans 15 amino acids. CDR1 is SGHAT and CDR2 is FQNNGV in the germline V gene.

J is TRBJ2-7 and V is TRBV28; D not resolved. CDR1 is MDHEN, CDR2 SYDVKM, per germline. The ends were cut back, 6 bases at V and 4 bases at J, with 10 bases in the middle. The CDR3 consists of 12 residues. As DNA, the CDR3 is TGTGCCAGCAGCCGCCTAGGGTACGAGCAGTACTTC. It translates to CASSRLGYEQYF.

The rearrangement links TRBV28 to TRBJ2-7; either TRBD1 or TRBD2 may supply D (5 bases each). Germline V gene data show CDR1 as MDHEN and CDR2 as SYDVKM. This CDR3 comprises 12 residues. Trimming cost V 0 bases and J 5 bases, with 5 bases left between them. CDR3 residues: CASSLWGDEQYF. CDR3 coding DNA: TGTGCCAGCAGTTTATGGGGGGACGAGCAGTACTTC. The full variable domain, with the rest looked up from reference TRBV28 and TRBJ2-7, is DVKVTQSSRYLVKRTGEKVFLECVQDMDHENMFWYRQDPGLGLRLIYFSYDVKMKEKGDIPEGYSVSREKKERFSLILESASTNQTSMYLCASSLWGDEQYFGPGTRLTVT.

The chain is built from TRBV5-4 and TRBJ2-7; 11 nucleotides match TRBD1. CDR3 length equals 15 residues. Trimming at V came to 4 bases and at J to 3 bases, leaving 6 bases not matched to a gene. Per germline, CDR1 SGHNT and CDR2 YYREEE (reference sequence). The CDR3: CASSPPGTGGYEQYF. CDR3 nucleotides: TGTGCCAGCAGCCCACCCGGGACAGGGGGCTACGAGCAGTACTTC.

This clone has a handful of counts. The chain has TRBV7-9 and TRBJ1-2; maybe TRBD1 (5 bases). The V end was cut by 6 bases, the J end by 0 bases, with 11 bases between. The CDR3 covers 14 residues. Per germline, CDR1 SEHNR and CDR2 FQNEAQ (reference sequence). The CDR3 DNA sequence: TGTGCCAGCAGTAGACAGCTCCCTAACTATGGCTACACCTTC. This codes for CASSRQLPNYGYTF.

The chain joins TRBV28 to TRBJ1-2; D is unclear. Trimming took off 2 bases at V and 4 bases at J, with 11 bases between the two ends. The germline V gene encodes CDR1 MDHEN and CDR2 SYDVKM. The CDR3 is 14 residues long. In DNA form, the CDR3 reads TGTGCCAGCAGTTTAGGTGTCGGAACCTATGGCTACACCTTC. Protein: CASSLGVGTYGYTF.

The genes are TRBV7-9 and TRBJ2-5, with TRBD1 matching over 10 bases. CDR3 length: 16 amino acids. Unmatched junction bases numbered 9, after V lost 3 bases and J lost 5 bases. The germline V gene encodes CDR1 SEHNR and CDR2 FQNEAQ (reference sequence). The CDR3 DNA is TGTGCCAGCAGCTTCATCGACAGGGGGCGTGGGGAGACCCAGTACTTC. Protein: CASSFIDRGRGETQYF.

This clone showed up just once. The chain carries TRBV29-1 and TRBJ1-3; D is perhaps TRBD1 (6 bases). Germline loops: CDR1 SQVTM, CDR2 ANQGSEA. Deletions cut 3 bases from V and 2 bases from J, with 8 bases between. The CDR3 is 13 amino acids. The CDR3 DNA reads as TGCAGCGTTGAGCGGGGGCCTGGAAACACCATATATTTT. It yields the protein CSVERGPGNTIYF.

This CDR3 is CASSSGQPSHTGANVLTF. The CDR3 DNA reads as TGTGCCAGCAGCTCGGGACAGCCCTCACACACTGGGGCCAACGTCCTGACTTTC. The rearrangement links TRBV5-4 to TRBJ2-6, with TRBD1 identical over 7 bases. The germline gives CDR1 SGHNT, CDR2 YYREEE (reference sequence). The CDR3 sequence is 18 residues long. Losses at the gene ends were 3 bases for V and 2 bases for J; bases not matched to a gene: 11.

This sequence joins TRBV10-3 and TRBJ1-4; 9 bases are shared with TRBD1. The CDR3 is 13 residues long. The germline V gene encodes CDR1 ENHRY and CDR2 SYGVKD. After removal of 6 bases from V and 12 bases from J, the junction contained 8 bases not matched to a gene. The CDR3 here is CAISLDRGTELFF. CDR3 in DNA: TGTGCCATCAGCCTCGACAGGGGGACAGAACTGTTTTTT.

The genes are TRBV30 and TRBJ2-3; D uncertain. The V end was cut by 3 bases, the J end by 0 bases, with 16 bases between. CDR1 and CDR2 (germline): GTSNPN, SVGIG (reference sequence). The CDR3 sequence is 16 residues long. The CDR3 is CAWSQMRLGSTDTQYF. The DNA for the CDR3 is TGTGCCTGGAGCCAAATGCGGTTGGGGAGCACAGATACGCAGTATTTT.

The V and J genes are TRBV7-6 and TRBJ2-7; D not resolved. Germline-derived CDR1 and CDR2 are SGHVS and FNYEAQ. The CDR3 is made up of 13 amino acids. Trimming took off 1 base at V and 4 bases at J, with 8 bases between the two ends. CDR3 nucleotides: TGTGCCAGCAGCTTAGACTCCCGATACGAGCAGTACTTC. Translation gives CASSLDSRYEQYF.

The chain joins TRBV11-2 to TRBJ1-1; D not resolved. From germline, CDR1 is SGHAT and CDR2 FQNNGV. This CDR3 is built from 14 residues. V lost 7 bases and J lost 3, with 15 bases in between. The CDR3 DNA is TGTGCCAGCACCATACGGCGGGAGGACACTGAAGCTTTCTTT. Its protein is CASTIRREDTEAFF.

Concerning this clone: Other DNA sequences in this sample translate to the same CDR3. The CDR3 coding sequence is TGTGCCAGCAGCTTAGGACTAGCGGGGTCCTACGAGCAGTACTTC. Translating it yields CASSLGLAGSYEQYF. The rearrangement joins TRBV11-2 to TRBJ2-7; 11 nucleotides match TRBD2. CDR1 is SGHAT, CDR2 FQNNGV, per germline. V dropped 1 base and J dropped 1; count of bases not matched to a gene: 0. The CDR3 has 15 amino acids.

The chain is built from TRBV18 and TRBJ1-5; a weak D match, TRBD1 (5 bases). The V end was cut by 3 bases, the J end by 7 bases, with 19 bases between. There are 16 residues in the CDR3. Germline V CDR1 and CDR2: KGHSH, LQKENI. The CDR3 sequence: CASSPSTIRAGQPQHF. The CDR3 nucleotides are TGTGCCAGCTCACCCTCAACGATCAGGGCGGGACAGCCCCAGCATTTT.

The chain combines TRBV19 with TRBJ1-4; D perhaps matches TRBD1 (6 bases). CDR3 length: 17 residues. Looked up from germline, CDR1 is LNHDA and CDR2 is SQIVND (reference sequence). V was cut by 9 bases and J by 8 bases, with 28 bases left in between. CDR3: CASQRKTPGARGEKLFF. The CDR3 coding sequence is TGTGCCAGCCAACGAAAAACGCCGGGGGCAAGAGGCGAAAAACTGTTTTTT.

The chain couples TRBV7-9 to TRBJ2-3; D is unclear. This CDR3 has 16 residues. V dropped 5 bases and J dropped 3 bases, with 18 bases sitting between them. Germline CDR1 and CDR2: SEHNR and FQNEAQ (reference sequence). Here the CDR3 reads CASSPRALKFTDTQYF. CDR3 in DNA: TGTGCCAGCAGCCCCCGGGCCCTTAAGTTTACAGATACGCAGTATTTT.

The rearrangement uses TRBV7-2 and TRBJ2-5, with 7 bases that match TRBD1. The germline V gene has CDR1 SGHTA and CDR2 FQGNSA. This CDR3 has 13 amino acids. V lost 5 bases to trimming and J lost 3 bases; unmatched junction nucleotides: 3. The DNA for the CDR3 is TGTGCCAGCAGCGAAGACAGGGAAGAGACCCAGTACTTC. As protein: CASSEDREETQYF.

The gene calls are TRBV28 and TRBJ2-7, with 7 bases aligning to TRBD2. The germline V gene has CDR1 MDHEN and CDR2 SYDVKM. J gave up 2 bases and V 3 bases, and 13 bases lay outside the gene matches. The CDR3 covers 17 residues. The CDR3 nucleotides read TGTGCCAGCAGTTTCTCGCAGGGACTACAAACCCCCTACGAGCAGTACTTC. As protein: CASSFSQGLQTPYEQYF.

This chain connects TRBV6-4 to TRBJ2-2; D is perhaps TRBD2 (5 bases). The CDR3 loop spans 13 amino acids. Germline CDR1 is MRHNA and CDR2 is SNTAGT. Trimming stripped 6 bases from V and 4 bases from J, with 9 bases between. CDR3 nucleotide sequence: TGTGCCAGCAGCGTCGAGGGCACCGGGGAGCTGTTTTTT. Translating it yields CASSVEGTGELFF.

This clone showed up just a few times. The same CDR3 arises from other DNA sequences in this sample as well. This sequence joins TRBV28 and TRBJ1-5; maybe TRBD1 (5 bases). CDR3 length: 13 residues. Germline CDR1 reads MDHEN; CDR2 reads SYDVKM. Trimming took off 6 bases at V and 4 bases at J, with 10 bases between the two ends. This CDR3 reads CASSRDGNQPQHF. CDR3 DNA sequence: TGTGCCAGCAGCCGGGACGGGAATCAGCCCCAGCATTTT.

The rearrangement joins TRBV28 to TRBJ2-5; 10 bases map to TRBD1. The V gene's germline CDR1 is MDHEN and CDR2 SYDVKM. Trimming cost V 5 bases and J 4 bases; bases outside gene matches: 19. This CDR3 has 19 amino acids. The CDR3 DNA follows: TGTGCCAGCAGTCAAGGTCTGACCAAGGACAGGGGGAATCGAGAGACCCAGTACTTC. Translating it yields CASSQGLTKDRGNRETQYF.

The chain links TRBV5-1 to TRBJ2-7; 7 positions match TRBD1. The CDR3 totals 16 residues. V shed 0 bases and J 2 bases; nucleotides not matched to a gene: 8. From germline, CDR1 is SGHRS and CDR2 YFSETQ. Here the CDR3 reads CASSLVWQGVTYEQYF. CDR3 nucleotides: TGCGCCAGCAGCTTGGTGTGGCAGGGGGTAACCTACGAGCAGTACTTC.

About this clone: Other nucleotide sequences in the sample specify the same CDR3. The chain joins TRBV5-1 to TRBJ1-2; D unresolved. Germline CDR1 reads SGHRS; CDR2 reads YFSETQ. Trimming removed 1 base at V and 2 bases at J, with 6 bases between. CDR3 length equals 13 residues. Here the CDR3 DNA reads TGCGCCAGCAGCTTGACAGCGAACTATGGCTACACCTTC. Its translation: CASSLTANYGYTF. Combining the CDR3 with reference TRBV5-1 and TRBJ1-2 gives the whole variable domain KAGVTQTPRYLIKTRGQQVTLSCSPISGHRSVSWYQQTPGQGLQFLFEYFSETQRNKGNFPGRFSGRQFSNSRSEMNVSTLELGDSALYLCASSLTANYGYTFGSGTRLTVV.

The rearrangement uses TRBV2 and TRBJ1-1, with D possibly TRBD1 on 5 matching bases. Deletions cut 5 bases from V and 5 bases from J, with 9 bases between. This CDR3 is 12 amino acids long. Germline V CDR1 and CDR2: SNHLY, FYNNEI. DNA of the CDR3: TGTGCCAGCAGTAATGGGGGGACTGAAGCTTTCTTT. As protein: CASSNGGTEAFF.

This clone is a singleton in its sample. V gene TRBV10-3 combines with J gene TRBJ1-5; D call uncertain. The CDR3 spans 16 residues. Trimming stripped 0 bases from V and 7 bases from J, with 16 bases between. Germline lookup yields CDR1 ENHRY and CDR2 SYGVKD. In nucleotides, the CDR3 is TGTGCCATCAGTGAGTCGAACCCAAGAGTAGCCCAGCCCCAGCATTTT. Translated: CAISESNPRVAQPQHF.

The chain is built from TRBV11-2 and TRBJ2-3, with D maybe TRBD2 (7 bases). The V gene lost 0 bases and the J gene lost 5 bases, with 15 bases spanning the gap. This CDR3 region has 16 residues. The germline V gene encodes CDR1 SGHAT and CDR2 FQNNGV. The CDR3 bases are TGTGCCAGCAGCTTAGAGGGGGGGCTAGTCAAAGATACGCAGTATTTT. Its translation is CASSLEGGLVKDTQYF.

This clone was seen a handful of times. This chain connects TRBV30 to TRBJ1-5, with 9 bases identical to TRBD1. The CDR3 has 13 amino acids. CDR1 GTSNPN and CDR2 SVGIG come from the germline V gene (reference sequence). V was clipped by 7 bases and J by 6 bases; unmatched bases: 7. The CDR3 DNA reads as TGTGCCTCAACACAGGGGGCGGGTCAGCCCCAGCATTTT. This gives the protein CASTQGAGQPQHF.